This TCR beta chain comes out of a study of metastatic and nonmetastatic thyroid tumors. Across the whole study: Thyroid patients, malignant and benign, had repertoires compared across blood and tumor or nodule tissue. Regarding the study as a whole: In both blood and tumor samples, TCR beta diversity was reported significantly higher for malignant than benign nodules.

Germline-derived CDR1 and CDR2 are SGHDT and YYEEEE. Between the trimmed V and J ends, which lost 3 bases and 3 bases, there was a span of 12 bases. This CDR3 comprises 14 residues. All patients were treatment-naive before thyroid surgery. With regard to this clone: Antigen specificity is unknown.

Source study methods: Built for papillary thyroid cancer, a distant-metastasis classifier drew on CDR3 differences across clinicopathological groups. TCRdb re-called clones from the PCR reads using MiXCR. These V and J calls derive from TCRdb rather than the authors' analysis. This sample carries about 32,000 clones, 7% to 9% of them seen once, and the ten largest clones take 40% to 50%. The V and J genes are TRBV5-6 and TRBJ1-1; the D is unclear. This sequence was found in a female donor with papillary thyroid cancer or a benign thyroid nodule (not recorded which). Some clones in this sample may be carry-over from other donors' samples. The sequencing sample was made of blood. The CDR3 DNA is TGTGCCAGCAGCTGGGTTAGTAGCGACACTGAAGCTTTCTTT. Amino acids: CASSWVSSDTEAFF.